The present entry profiles one T cell receptor (beta chain) with its context. Its antigen is currently unknown. These data come from a study of CD8+CD57+ T cells in acquired aplastic anemia. Overall study: Isolated CD4+ and CD8+ cells, once sorted, yielded DNA averaging around 3.3 ug. Study-level results: Patients and controls shared fewer than 30 CD8+ CDR3 sequences. Patients did not significantly differ from controls in CD8+ Simpson's diversity.

Genomic DNA was employed as the template in profiling TCR beta VDJ and CDR3. TCRdb re-called the reads with MiXCR, one entry per CDR3 protein. The table lists under 200,000 distinct CDR3 sequences, 64% of them singletons. The CDR3 runs to 15 residues. V was pared by 3 bases and J by 3 bases, with 15 bases between. CDR1 is SEHNR, CDR2 FQNEAQ, per germline (reference sequence). Sequencing input: sorted CD4+, CD8+, or CD8+CD57+ T cells (not recorded which) from PBMCs. The source of this sequence is a human donor with severe aplastic anemia or a healthy control (not recorded which). The genes are TRBV7-9 and TRBJ2-7; D remains unclear. CDR3 in amino acids: CASSFRRGVGYEQYF. CDR3 bases: TGTGCCAGCAGCTTTAGACGCGGAGTAGGCTACGAGCAGTACTTC.